This TCR beta chain was captured in a study of cytomegalovirus exposure and HLA in healthy donors. For the study at large: An early data release held some 89 million unique TCRs from HLA-typed donors. Membership in the Caucasian-associated ancestry cluster was found for around 81% of around 380 genotyped donors. Study-wide results and caveats: Later analysis demonstrated an association between a missense DCLRE1C variant and TCR beta V- and J-gene trimming.

On this clone: Its antigen is not identified.

The PCR was carried out with 60 Vbeta primers and 13 Jbeta primers. Using immunoSEQ multiplex PCR, the repertoire was profiled, and TCRdb retains in-frame clones only, with some absent. Of 100,000 or so clones in the sample, 60% to 85% were seen once. CDR1 MNHEY and CDR2 SVGAGI come from the germline V gene. Unmatched junction bases numbered 6, after V lost 0 bases and J lost 6 bases. The CDR3 sequence is 16 residues long. The rearrangement joins TRBV6-5 to TRBJ2-2, with 8 bases identical to TRBD2. The sequencing input was PBMCs. This clonotype was sampled from a female donor in good health and CMV-seropositive. As DNA, the CDR3 is TGTGCCAGCAGTTACTCCCGGGGGGGCCGCGCCGGGGAGCTGTTTTTT. Translated: CASSYSRGGRAGELFF.